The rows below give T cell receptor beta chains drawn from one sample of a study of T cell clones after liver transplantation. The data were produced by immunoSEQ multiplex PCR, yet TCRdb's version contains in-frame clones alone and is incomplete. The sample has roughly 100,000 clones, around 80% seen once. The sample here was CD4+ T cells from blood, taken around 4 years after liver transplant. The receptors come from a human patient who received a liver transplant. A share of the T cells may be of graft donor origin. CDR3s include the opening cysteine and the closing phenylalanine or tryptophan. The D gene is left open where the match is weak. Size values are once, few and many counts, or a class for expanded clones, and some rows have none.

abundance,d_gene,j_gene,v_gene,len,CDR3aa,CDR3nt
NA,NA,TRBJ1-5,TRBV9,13,CASSVSSNQPQHF,TGTGCCAGCAGCGTATCCAGCAATCAGCCCCAGCATTTT
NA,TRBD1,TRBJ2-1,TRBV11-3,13,CASSGGQGREQFF,TGTGCCAGCAGCGGGGGACAGGGCCGGGAGCAGTTCTTC
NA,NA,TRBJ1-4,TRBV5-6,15,CASSPLPVGDEKLFF,TGTGCCAGCAGTCCACTGCCAGTTGGAGATGAAAAACTGTTTTTT
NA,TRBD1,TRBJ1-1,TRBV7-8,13,CARPQGVPTEAFF,TGTGCCAGGCCACAGGGGGTTCCCACTGAAGCTTTCTTT
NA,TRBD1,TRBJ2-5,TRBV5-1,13,CASSLTGGETQYF,TGCGCCAGCAGCCTAACAGGGGGAGAGACCCAGTACTTC
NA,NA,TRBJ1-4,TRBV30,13,CAWSGRFREKLFF,TGTGCCTGGAGTGGAAGGTTTCGGGAAAAACTGTTTTTT
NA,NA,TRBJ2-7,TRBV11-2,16,CASSPAWGVSSYEQYF,TGTGCCAGCAGCCCCGCTTGGGGGGTTAGCTCCTACGAGCAGTACTTC
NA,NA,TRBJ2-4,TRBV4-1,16,CASSQDVTGAKNIQYF,TGCGCCAGCAGCCAAGACGTTACGGGGGCCAAAAACATTCAGTACTTC
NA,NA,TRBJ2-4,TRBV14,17,CASSQASGFQAKNIQYF,TGTGCCAGCAGCCAAGCTTCAGGGTTCCAAGCCAAAAACATTCAGTACTTC
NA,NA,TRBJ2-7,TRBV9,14,CASSERDTNYEQYF,TGTGCCAGCAGCGAACGGGACACCAACTACGAGCAGTACTTC
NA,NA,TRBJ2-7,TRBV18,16,CASSLHPFDSRNEQYF,TGTGCCAGCTCTCTTCATCCTTTTGACAGCCGCAACGAGCAGTACTTC
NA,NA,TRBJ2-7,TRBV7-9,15,CASSLFRAGVDEQYF,TGTGCCAGCAGCTTATTCAGGGCAGGGGTCGACGAGCAGTACTTC
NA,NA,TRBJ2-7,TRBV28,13,CASRSRSSYEQYF,TGTGCCAGCAGATCCCGGAGCTCCTACGAGCAGTACTTC
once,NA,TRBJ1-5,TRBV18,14,CASSPDPSNQPQHF,TGTGCCAGCTCACCGGACCCTAGCAATCAGCCCCAGCATTTT
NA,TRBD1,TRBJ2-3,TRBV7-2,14,CASSLGQGRGTQYF,TGTGCCAGCAGCCTCGGACAGGGGAGAGGTACGCAGTATTTT
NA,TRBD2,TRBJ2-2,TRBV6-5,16,CASSYASGGRTGELFF,TGTGCCAGCAGTTACGCTAGCGGGGGGCGAACCGGGGAGCTGTTTTTT
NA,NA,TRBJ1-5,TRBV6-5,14,CASSYGATNQPQHF,TGTGCCAGCAGTTACGGGGCAACGAATCAGCCCCAGCATTTT
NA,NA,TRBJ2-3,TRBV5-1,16,CASSLSQGSGTDTQYF,TGCGCCAGCAGCTTGTCCCAGGGGAGTGGCACAGATACGCAGTATTTT
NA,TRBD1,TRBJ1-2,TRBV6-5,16,CASSYVRTGGTYGYTF,TGTGCCAGCAGTTATGTGAGGACAGGGGGCACCTATGGCTACACCTTC
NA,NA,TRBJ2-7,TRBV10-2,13,CASSDIVGFEQYF,TGCGCCAGCAGTGATATAGTGGGCTTTGAGCAGTACTTC
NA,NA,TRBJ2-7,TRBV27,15,CASSLQPSVAYEQYF,TGTGCCAGCAGTTTACAGCCTAGCGTCGCCTACGAGCAGTACTTC
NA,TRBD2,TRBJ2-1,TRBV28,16,CASGQTLLAGRGEQFF,TGTGCCAGCGGCCAGACTCTACTAGCGGGGCGGGGTGAGCAGTTCTTC
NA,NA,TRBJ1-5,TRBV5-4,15,CASSLGGSGNQPQHF,TGTGCCAGCAGCTTGGGGGGATCTGGCAATCAGCCCCAGCATTTT
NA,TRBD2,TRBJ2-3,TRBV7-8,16,CASSYRARLAGDTQYF,TGTGCCAGCAGCTACCGGGCGAGACTAGCGGGCGATACGCAGTATTTT
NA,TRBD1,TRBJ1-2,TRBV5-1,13,CASSLRQGAGYTF,TGCGCCAGCAGCTTGCGGCAGGGGGCGGGCTACACCTTC
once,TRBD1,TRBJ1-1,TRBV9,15,CASSVVGTANTEAFF,TGTGCCAGCAGCGTAGTTGGGACAGCGAACACTGAAGCTTTCTTT
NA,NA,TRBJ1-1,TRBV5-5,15,CASSLEDPSFTEAFF,TGTGCCAGCAGCTTGGAGGATCCCAGTTTCACTGAAGCTTTCTTT
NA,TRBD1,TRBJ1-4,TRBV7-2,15,CASSIDRVPNEKLFF,TGTGCCAGCAGCATCGACAGGGTCCCTAATGAAAAACTGTTTTTT
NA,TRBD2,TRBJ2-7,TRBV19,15,CASSPRTSGIGEQYF,TGTGCCAGTAGTCCCAGGACTAGCGGGATCGGCGAGCAGTACTTC
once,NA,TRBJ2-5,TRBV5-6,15,CASSAKRGFKETQYF,TGTGCCAGCAGCGCCAAGAGGGGCTTTAAAGAGACCCAGTACTTC
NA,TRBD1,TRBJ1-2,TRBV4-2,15,CASSRAGTDVYGYTF,TGTGCCAGCAGCCGGGCTGGGACAGATGTCTATGGCTACACCTTC
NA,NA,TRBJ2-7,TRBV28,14,CASNGGRSSYEQYF,TGTGCCAGCAATGGGGGCAGATCTTCCTACGAGCAGTACTTC
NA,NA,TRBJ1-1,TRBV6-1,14,CASSIDILNTEAFF,TGTGCCAGCAGTATAGACATTTTGAACACTGAAGCTTTCTTT
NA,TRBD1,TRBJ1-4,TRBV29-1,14,CSVIQGAANEKLFF,TGCAGCGTAATACAGGGGGCGGCTAATGAAAAACTGTTTTTT
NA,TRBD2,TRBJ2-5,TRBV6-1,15,CASSEARGDQETQYF,TGTGCCAGCAGTGAAGCGCGGGGGGACCAAGAGACCCAGTACTTC